This T cell receptor (beta chain) was profiled in a study of cytomegalovirus exposure and HLA in healthy donors. Study context: The roughly 120 validation repertoires, a later analysis reported, used the same platform as the 550 to 700 repertoires from the first cohort. General study points: Subsequent analysis showed first-cohort TCR clusters tending to co-occur in roughly 130 validation repertoires. In vitro work confirmed that a few CMV-associated chains recognize CMV antigens.

It was the 120-subject validation cohort, separate from the 666-subject first cohort, to which the donors belonged. TCRdb's table, derived via immunoSEQ multiplex PCR, lists solely in-frame clones and lacks some. This table holds about 79,000 clones, roughly 93% found once. CDR1 is SGHDT, CDR2 YYEEEE, per germline. CDR3 length equals 15 residues. Trimming removed 1 base from V and 8 bases from J; junction bases left unmatched: 4. A note on this clone: Its target is unknown.

This chain uses TRBV5-6 with TRBJ2-1, with 12 bases that match TRBD2. Sequenced: PBMCs. The TCR comes from a woman aged 25 to 45 in good health and CMV-seronegative. The CDR3 reads CASSLKTSGGYEQFF. The CDR3 bases are TGTGCCAGCAGCTTGAAAACTAGCGGGGGGTATGAGCAGTTCTTC.